This T cell receptor (delta chain) was profiled in a study of gamma-delta T cells after stem cell transplantation. This CDR3 spans 18 amino acids. Germline lookup yields CDR1 GEAIGNYY and CDR2 EKD. The V end was cut by 0 bases, the J end by 7 bases, with 26 bases between. This clone was seen a few times. TCRdb applied CATT to the RT-PCR reads for clone calling. This sample has some 1,100 delta-chain clones, with 8.5% found just once. The origin of this receptor is a human donor. It is not recorded whose cells these are; they may come from a transplant donor. The sequencing input was gamma-delta T cells. The chain carries TRDV2 and TRDJ1, with a tentative D call TRDD3 (6 bases). CDR3 coding DNA: TGTGCCTGTGACACCGTCGGGGGGACTCTGAAACACCGTGGTAAACTCATCTTT. This codes for CACDTVGGTLKHRGKLIF.